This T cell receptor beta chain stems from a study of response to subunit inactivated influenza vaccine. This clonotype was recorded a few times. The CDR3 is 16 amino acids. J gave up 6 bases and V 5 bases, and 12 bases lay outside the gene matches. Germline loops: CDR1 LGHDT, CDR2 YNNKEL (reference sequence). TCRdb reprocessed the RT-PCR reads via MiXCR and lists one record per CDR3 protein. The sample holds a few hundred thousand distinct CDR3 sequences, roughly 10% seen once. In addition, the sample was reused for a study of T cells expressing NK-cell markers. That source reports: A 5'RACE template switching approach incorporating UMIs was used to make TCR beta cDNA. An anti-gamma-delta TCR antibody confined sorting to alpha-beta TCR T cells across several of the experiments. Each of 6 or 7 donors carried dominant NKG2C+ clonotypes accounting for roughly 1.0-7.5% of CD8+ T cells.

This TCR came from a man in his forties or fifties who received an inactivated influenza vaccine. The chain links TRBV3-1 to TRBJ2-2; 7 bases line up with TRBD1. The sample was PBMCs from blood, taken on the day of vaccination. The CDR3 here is CASSSTGLYSPGELFF. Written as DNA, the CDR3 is TGTGCCAGCAGCTCGACAGGGCTGTATTCCCCCGGGGAGCTGTTTTTT.